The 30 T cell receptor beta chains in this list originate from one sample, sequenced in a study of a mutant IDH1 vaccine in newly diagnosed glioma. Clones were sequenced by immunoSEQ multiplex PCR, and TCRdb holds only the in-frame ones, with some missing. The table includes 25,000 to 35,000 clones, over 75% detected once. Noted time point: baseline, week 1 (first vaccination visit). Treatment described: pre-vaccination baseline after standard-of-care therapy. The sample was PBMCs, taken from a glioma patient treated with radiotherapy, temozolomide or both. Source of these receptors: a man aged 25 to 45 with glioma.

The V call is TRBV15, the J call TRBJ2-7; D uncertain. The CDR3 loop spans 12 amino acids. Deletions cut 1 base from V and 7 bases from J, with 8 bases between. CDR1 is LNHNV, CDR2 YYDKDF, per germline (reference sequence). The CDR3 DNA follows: TGTGCCACCAGCAGAGTTGAAAGGGAGCAGTACTTC. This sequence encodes CATSRVEREQYF.

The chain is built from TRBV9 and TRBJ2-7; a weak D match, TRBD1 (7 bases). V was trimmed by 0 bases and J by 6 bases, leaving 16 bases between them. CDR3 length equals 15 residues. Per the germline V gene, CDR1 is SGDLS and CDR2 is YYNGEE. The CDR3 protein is CASSVDRGGEREQYF. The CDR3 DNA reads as TGTGCCAGCAGCGTAGACAGGGGAGGAGAGCGCGAGCAGTACTTC.

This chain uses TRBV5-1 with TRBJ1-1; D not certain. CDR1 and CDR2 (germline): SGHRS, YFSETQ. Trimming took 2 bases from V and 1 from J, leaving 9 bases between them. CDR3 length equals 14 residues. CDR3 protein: CASSFRYRNTEAFF. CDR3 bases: TGCGCCAGCAGCTTCCGCTACCGGAACACTGAAGCTTTCTTT.

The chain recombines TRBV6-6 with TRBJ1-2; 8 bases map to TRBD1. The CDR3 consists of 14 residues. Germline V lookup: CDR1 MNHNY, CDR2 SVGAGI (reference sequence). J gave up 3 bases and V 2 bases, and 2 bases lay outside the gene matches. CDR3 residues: CASSYMTGDYGYTF. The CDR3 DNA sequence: TGTGCCAGCAGTTACATGACAGGGGACTATGGCTACACCTTC.

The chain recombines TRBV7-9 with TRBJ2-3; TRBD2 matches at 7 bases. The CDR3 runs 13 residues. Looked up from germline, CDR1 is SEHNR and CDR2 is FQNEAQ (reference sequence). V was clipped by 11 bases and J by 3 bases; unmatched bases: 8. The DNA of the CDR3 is TGTGCCCGGACGGGGAGGGCGACAGATACGCAGTATTTT. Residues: CARTGRATDTQYF.

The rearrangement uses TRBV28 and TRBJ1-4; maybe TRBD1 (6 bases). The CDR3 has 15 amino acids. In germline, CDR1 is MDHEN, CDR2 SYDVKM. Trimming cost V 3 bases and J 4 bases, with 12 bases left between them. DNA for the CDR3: TGTGCCAGCAGTTTTCCGACAGGTATTAATGAAAAACTGTTTTTT. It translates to CASSFPTGINEKLFF.

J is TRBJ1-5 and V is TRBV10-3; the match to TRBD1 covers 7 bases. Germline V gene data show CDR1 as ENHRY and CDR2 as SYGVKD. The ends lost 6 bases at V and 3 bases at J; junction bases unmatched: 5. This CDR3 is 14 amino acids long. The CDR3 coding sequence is TGTGCCATCAGCCCGGACAGGAACAATCAGCCCCAGCATTTT. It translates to CAISPDRNNQPQHF.

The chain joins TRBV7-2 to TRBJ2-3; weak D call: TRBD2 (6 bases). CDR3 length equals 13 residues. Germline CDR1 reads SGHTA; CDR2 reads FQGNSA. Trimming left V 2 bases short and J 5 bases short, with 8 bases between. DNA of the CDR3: TGTGCCAGCAGCTTACACGGGGGAGATACGCAGTATTTT. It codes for CASSLHGGDTQYF.

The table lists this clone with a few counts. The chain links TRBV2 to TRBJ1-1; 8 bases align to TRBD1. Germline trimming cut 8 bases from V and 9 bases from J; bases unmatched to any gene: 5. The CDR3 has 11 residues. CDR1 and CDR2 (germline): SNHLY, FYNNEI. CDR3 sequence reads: CASGQGLKAFF. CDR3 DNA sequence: TGTGCCAGCGGACAGGGCTTGAAAGCTTTCTTT.

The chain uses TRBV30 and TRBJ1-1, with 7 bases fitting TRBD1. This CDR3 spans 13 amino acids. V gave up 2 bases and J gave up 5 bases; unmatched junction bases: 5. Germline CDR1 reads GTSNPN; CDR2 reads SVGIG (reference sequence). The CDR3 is CAWSRDRSTEAFF. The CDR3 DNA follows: TGTGCCTGGAGTCGGGACAGATCTACTGAAGCTTTCTTT.

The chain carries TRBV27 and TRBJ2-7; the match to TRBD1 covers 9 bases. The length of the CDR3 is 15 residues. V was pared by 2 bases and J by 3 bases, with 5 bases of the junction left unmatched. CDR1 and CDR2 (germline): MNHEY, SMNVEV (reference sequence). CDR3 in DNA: TGTGCCAGCAGTTTAGGTGGGACAGGGCTCTACGAGCAGTACTTC. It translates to CASSLGGTGLYEQYF.

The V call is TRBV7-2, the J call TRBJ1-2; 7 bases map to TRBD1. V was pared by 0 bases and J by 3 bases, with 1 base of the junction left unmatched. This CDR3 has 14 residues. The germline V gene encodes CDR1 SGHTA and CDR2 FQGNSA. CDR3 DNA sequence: TGTGCCAGCAGCTTAGCGGGGACAGACTATGGCTACACCTTC. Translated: CASSLAGTDYGYTF.

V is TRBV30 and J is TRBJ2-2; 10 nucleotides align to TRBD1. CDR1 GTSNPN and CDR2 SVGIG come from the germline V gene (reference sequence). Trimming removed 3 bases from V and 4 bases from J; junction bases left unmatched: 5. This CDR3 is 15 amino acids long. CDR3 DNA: TGTGCCTGGAGCGTATGGACAGGGGGCACCGGGGAGCTGTTTTTT. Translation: CAWSVWTGGTGELFF.

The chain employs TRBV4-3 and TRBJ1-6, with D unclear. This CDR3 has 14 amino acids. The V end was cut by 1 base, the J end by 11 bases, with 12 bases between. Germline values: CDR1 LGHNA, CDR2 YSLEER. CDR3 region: CASSQGTGRAPLHF. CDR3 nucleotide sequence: TGCGCCAGCAGCCAAGGGACGGGAAGGGCACCCCTCCACTTT.

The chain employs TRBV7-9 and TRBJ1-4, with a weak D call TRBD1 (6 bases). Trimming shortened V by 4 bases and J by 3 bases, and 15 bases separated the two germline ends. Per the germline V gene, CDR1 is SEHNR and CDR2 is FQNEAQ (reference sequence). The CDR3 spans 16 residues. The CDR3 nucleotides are TGTGCCAGCAGCTCCACAAGGGACACATCTAATGAAAAACTGTTTTTT. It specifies CASSSTRDTSNEKLFF.

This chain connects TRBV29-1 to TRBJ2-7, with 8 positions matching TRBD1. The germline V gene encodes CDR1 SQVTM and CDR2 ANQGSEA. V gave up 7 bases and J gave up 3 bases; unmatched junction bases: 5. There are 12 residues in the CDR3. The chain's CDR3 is CSAGQVYYEQYF. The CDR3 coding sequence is TGCAGCGCGGGACAGGTATACTACGAGCAGTACTTC.

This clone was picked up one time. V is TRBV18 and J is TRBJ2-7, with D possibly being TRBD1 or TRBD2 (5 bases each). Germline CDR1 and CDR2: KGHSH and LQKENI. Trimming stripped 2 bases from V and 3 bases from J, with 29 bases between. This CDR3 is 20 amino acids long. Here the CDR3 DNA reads TGTGCCAGCTCACCAATTAGCTTTGAGCAGTCGGGACGGCCTATCTACGAGCAGTACTTC. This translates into CASSPISFEQSGRPIYEQYF.

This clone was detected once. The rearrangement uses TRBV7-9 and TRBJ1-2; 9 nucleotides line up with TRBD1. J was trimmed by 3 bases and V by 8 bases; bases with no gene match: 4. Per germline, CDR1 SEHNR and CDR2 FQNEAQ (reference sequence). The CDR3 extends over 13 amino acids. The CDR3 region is CASGRDRDYGYTF. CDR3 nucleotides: TGTGCCAGCGGGAGGGACAGGGACTATGGCTACACCTTC.

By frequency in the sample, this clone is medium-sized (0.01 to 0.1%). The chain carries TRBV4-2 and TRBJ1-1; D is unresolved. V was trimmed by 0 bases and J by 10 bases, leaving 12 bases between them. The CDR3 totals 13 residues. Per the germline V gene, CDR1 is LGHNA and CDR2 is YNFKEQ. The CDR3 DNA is TGTGCCAGCAGCCAAGAATTAGATTATCGAGCTTTCTTT. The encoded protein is CASSQELDYRAFF.

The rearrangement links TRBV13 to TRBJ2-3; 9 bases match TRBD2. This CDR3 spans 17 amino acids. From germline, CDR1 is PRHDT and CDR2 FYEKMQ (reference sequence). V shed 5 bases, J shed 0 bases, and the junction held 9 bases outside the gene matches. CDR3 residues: CASSAYSTSGSTDTQYF. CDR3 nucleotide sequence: TGTGCCAGCAGCGCATATTCGACTAGCGGCAGCACAGATACGCAGTATTTT. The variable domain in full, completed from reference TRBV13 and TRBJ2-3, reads AAGVIQSPRHLIKEKRETATLKCYPIPRHDTVYWYQQGPGQDPQFLISFYEKMQSDKGSIPDRFSAQQFSDYHSELNMSSLELGDSALYFCASSAYSTSGSTDTQYFGPGTRLTVL.

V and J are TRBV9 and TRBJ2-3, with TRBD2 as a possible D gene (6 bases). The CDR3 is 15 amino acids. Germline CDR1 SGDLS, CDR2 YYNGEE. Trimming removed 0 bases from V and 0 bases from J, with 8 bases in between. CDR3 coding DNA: TGTGCCAGCAGCGTAGCGGGGGATAGCACAGATACGCAGTATTTT. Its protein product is CASSVAGDSTDTQYF.

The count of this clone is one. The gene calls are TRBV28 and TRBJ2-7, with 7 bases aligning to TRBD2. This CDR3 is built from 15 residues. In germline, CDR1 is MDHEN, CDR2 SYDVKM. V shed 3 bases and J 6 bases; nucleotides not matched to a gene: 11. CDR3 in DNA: TGTGCCAGCAGTTTCCCAGGGAGGGAAAGCATCGAGCAGTACTTC. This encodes CASSFPGRESIEQYF.

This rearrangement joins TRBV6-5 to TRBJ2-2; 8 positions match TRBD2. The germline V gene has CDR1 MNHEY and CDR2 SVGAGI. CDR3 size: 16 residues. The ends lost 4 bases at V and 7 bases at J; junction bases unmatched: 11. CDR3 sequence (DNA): TGTGCCAGCAGTTCCCTCAGCGGGGGAGGAATCGGGGAGCTGTTTTTT. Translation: CASSSLSGGGIGELFF.

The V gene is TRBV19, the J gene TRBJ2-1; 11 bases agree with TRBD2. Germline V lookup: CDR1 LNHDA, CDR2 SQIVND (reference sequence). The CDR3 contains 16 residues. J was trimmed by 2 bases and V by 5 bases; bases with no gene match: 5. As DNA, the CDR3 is TGTGCCAGTAGTCCCTTAGCGGGGGGGCCCTACAATGAGCAGTTCTTC. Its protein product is CASSPLAGGPYNEQFF.

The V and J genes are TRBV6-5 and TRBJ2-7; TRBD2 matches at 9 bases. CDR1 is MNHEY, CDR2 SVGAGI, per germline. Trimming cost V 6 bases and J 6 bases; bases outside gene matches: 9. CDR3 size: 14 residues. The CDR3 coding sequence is TGTGCCAGCAGCCCAAGCGGGAGGCTCCTCGAGCAGTACTTC. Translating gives CASSPSGRLLEQYF.

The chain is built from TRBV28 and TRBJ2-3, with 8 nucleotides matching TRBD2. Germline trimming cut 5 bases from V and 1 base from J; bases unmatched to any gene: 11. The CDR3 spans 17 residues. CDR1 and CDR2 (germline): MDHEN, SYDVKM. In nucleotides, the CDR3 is TGTGCCAGCAGTCCCCGGGTAAGCGGGAGTGGCACAGATACGCAGTATTTT. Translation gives CASSPRVSGSGTDTQYF.

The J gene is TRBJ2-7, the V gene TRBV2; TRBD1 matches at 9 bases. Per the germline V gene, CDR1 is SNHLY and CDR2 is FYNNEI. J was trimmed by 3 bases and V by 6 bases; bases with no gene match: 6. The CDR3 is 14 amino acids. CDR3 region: CASRNRGRVYEQYF. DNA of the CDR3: TGTGCCAGCAGAAACAGGGGGCGCGTCTACGAGCAGTACTTC.

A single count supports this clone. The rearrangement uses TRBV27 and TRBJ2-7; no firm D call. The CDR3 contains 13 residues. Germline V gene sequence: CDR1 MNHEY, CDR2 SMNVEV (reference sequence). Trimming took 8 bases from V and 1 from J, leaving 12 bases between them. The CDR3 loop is CASGTETSYEQYF. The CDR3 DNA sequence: TGTGCCAGCGGCACAGAGACGTCCTACGAGCAGTACTTC.

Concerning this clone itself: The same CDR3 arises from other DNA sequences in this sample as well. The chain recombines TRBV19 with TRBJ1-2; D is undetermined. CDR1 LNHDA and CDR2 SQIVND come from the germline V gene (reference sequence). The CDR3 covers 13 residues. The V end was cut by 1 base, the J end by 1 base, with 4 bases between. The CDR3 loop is CASSIGRNYGYTF. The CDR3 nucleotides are TGTGCCAGTAGTATAGGGCGTAACTATGGCTACACCTTC.

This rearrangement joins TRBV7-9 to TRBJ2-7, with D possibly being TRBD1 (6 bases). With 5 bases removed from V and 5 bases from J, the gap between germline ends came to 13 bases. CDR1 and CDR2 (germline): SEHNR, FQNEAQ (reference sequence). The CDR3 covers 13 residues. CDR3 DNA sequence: TGTGCCAGCAGCACCAACAGGGACAACGAGCAGTACTTC. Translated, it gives CASSTNRDNEQYF.